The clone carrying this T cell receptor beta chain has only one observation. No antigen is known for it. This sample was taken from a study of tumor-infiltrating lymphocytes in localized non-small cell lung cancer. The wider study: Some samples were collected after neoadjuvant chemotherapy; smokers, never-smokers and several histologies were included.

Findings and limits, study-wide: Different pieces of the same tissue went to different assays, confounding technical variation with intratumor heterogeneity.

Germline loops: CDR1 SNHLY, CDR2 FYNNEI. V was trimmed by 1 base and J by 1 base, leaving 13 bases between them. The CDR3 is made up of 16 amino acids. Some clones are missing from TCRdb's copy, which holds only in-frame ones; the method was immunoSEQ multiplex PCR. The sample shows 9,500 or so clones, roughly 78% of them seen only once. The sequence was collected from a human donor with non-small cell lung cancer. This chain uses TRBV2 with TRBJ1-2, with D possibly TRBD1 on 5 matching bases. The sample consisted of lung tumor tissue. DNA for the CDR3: TGTGCCAGCAGTGAAGTGGCACAGGTACTTAACTATGGCTACACCTTC. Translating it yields CASSEVAQVLNYGYTF.